The next 18 T cell receptor beta chains were all read from a single sample in a study of CD8 T cells in ankylosing spondylitis. Study-level results: Seemingly distinctive of ankylosing spondylitis blood was a TCR beta motif formed by eight highly homologous variants.

For these TCRs, the target antigens are not known. TCRdb reprocessed the 5' RACE reads via MiXCR and lists one record per CDR3 protein. The sample includes some 840,000 distinct CDR3 sequences, about 12% of them seen just once. Sequences were obtained from blood, either unsorted or a sorted T cell fraction (not recorded which). The receptors shown here come from a male donor with ankylosing spondylitis.

This clonotype was seen a few times. DNA of the CDR3: TGCGCCAGCAGCTTCCAATCTGGGTTGGCTGAAGCTTTCTTT. Its translation: CASSFQSGLAEAFF. This chain connects TRBV5-1 to TRBJ1-1, with D hard to call. The V end was cut by 2 bases, the J end by 6 bases, with 14 bases between. CDR1 SGHRS and CDR2 YFSETQ come from the germline V gene. CDR3 length equals 14 residues.

The chain employs TRBV20-1 and TRBJ2-3, with 8 bases matching TRBD1. The germline V gene encodes CDR1 DFQATT and CDR2 SNEGSKA (reference sequence). V shed 6 bases and J 6 bases; nucleotides not matched to a gene: 11. The CDR3 sequence is 14 residues long. This CDR3 is CSARQGLSGDTQYF. CDR3 coding DNA: TGCAGTGCAAGACAGGGGCTTTCCGGGGATACGCAGTATTTT.

This clonotype occurred many times. The rearrangement links TRBV29-1 to TRBJ2-7, with 9 bases lining up with TRBD1. Trimming removed 6 bases from V and 0 bases from J; junction bases left unmatched: 6. There are 14 residues in the CDR3. Germline CDR1 is SQVTM and CDR2 is ANQGSEA. CDR3 amino acids: CSVGQGLDSYEQYF. Written as DNA, the CDR3 is TGCAGCGTCGGACAGGGGCTCGACTCCTACGAGCAGTACTTC.

This clonotype showed up just a few times. The chain combines TRBV6-2 or TRBV6-3 with TRBJ2-7, with 10 bases that match TRBD2. This CDR3 comprises 15 residues. Germline trimming cut 5 bases from V and 7 bases from J; bases unmatched to any gene: 11. Looked up from germline, CDR1 is MNHEY and CDR2 is SVGEGT. The CDR3 sequence is CASSRGGLAVEEQYF. The DNA of the CDR3 is TGTGCCAGCAGTCGGGGCGGACTAGCGGTGGAGGAGCAGTACTTC.

This clonotype appeared a few times. The chain has TRBV5-1 and TRBJ2-5, with 7 positions matching TRBD2. V was pared by 4 bases and J by 0 bases, with 9 bases of the junction left unmatched. The CDR3 loop spans 16 amino acids. Per germline, CDR1 SGHRS and CDR2 YFSETQ. CDR3 sequence (DNA): TGCGCCAGCAGCGCGGGCGCGGGAGCCCACCAAGAGACCCAGTACTTC. Amino acids: CASSAGAGAHQETQYF.

This clonotype came up a few times. J is TRBJ1-6 and V is TRBV7-2, with a possible D match to TRBD1 (5 bases). V lost 4 bases and J lost 9, with 16 bases in between. This CDR3 is built from 15 residues. Germline loops: CDR1 SGHTA, CDR2 FQGNSA. The chain's CDR3 is CASSSGTSNLSPLHF. The CDR3 DNA sequence: TGTGCCAGCAGCTCCGGGACCTCTAATCTTTCACCCCTCCACTTT.

The V call is TRBV9, the J call TRBJ2-3; D is unclear. V dropped 1 base and J dropped 3 bases, with 9 bases sitting between them. CDR1 SGDLS and CDR2 YYNGEE come from the germline V gene. The CDR3 loop spans 14 amino acids. CDR3 bases: TGTGCCAGCAGCGTAAAGGTGGGGACAGATACGCAGTATTTT. It is translated as CASSVKVGTDTQYF.

This clonotype appeared a few times. The rearrangement uses TRBV20-1 and TRBJ2-3; TRBD2 matches at 8 bases. Trimming at V came to 3 bases and at J to 2 bases, leaving 4 bases not matched to a gene. Germline CDR1 reads DFQATT; CDR2 reads SNEGSKA (reference sequence). The CDR3 loop spans 14 amino acids. CDR3 region: CSASTSGITDTQYF. The CDR3 DNA reads as TGCAGTGCTAGCACTAGCGGAATCACAGATACGCAGTATTTT.

This clonotype was picked up a small number of times. The chain combines TRBV7-9 with TRBJ1-2, with 7 positions matching TRBD1. Germline values: CDR1 SEHNR, CDR2 FQNEAQ (reference sequence). The CDR3 is 13 residues long. V was clipped by 7 bases and J by 3 bases; unmatched bases: 5. The CDR3: CASTQGTDYGYTF. The DNA of the CDR3 is TGTGCCAGCACCCAGGGGACAGACTATGGCTACACCTTC.

This chain uses TRBV11-2 with TRBJ1-1; no clear D gene. The CDR3 has 14 residues. Trimming pared 3 bases from V and 3 bases from J, leaving 11 bases between. The germline gives CDR1 SGHAT, CDR2 FQNNGV. The CDR3: CASSFLGKDTEAFF. The CDR3 DNA reads TGTGCCAGCAGCTTCTTGGGGAAGGACACTGAAGCTTTCTTT.

This rearrangement joins TRBV6-2 or TRBV6-3 to TRBJ2-7; 7 bases are shared with TRBD2. The CDR3 is 13 amino acids. With 11 bases clipped from V and 1 base from J, the junction kept 8 bases outside the gene matches. Per germline, CDR1 MNHEY and CDR2 SVGEGT. CDR3 DNA: TGTGCCGCCCGGGAGGTCGGGTCCTACGAGCAGTACTTC. As protein: CAAREVGSYEQYF.

The chain links TRBV3-1 to TRBJ2-7; TRBD2 is a possible D gene (5 bases). Per the germline V gene, CDR1 is LGHDT and CDR2 is YNNKEL (reference sequence). Trimming took 1 base from V and 2 from J, leaving 12 bases between them. The CDR3 extends over 15 amino acids. For the CDR3, the DNA is TGTGCCAGCAGCCAAGGAGCTAGCCTGACCTACGAGCAGTACTTC. This gives the protein CASSQGASLTYEQYF.

This clonotype was detected many times. J is TRBJ2-5 and V is TRBV2; maybe TRBD2 (6 bases). V lost 6 bases and J 3 bases, leaving 8 bases between the germline ends. This CDR3 is 12 amino acids long. Germline-derived CDR1 and CDR2 are SNHLY and FYNNEI. Written as DNA, the CDR3 is TGTGCCAGCAGACGCGGGGAAGAGACCCAGTACTTC. It specifies CASRRGEETQYF.

This clonotype was counted between two and nine times. V is TRBV6-5 and J is TRBJ1-4, with D possibly TRBD1 on 5 matching bases. Germline CDR1 reads MNHEY; CDR2 reads SVGAGI. This CDR3 is built from 14 residues. V was pared by 2 bases and J by 8 bases, with 12 bases between. DNA for the CDR3: TGTGCCAGCAGTTACCGGGGGAGGGGCGAAAAACTGTTTTTT. Amino acids: CASSYRGRGEKLFF.

The rearrangement joins TRBV7-2 to TRBJ2-1; 11 bases agree with TRBD1. The germline gives CDR1 SGHTA, CDR2 FQGNSA. V dropped 5 bases and J dropped 3; count of bases not matched to a gene: 3. This CDR3 has 15 residues. This CDR3 is CASSRTGGFYNEQFF. The CDR3 region has the DNA TGTGCCAGCAGCAGGACAGGGGGCTTCTACAATGAGCAGTTCTTC. Full variable domain (remainder filled in from reference TRBV7-2 and TRBJ2-1): GAGVSQSPSNKVTEKGKDVELRCDPISGHTALYWYRQSLGQGLEFLIYFQGNSAPDKSGLPSDRFSAERTGGSVSTLTIQRTQQEDSAVYLCASSRTGGFYNEQFFGPGTRLTVL.

The V and J genes are TRBV28 and TRBJ2-7; D is undetermined. CDR1 is MDHEN, CDR2 SYDVKM, per germline. Trimming removed 7 bases from V and 5 bases from J, with 12 bases in between. This CDR3 is built from 12 residues. The CDR3 nucleotides are TGTGCCAGCACCCCCAATTCAAACGAGCAGTACTTC. Translation: CASTPNSNEQYF.

This clonotype was seen a handful of times. The chain uses TRBV5-1 and TRBJ2-1, with D tentatively TRBD1 or TRBD2 (5 bases each). Germline values: CDR1 SGHRS, CDR2 YFSETQ. Trimming took 1 base from V and 6 from J, leaving 14 bases between them. The CDR3 has 15 residues. Here the CDR3 reads CASSLRAHGGNEQFF. CDR3 bases: TGCGCCAGCAGCTTGAGGGCCCATGGGGGCAATGAGCAGTTCTTC. The variable domain in full, with the rest retrieved from reference TRBV5-1 and TRBJ2-1, is KAGVTQTPRYLIKTRGQQVTLSCSPISGHRSVSWYQQTPGQGLQFLFEYFSETQRNKGNFPGRFSGRQFSNSRSEMNVSTLELGDSALYLCASSLRAHGGNEQFFGPGTRLTVL.

V gene TRBV29-1 combines with J gene TRBJ1-5; D remains ambiguous. The germline V gene has CDR1 SQVTM and CDR2 ANQGSEA. The ends were cut back, 4 bases at V and 2 bases at J, with 9 bases in the middle. The CDR3 loop spans 13 amino acids. Here the CDR3 reads CSVGRGGNQPQHF. The DNA for the CDR3 is TGCAGCGTTGGTCGGGGTGGCAATCAGCCCCAGCATTTT.